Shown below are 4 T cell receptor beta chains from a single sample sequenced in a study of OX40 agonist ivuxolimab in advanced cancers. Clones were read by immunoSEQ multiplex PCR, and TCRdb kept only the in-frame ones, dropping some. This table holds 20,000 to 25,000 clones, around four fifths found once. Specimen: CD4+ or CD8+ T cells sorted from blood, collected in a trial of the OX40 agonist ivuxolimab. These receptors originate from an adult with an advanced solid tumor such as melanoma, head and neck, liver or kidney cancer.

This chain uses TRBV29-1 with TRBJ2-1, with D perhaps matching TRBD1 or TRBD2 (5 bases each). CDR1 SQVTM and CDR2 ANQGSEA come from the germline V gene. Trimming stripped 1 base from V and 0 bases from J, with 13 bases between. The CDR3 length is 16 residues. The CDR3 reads CSVEGDEGSSYNEQFF. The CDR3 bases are TGCAGCGTTGAAGGAGACGAGGGGAGCTCCTACAATGAGCAGTTCTTC.

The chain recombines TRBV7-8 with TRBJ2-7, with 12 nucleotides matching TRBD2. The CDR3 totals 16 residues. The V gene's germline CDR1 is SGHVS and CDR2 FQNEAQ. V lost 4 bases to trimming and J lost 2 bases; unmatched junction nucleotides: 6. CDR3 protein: CASSWRLAGVTYEQYF. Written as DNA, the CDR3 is TGTGCCAGCAGCTGGCGACTAGCGGGGGTCACCTACGAGCAGTACTTC.

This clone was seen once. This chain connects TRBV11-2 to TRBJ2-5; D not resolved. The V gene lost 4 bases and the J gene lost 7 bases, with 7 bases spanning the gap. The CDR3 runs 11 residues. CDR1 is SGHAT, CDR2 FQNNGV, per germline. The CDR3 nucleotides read TGTGCCAGCAGCTCGAAGGGGACCCAGTACTTC. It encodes CASSSKGTQYF.

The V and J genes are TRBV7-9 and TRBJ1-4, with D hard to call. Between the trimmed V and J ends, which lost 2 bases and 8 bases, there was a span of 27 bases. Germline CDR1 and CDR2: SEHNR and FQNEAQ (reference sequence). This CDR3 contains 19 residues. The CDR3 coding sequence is TGTGCCAGCAGCTTATACTCTTCCTCTTGGACTCTTCTGGGCGAAAAACTGTTTTTT. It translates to CASSLYSSSWTLLGEKLFF.